A selection of T cell receptor beta chains follows, all from one sample in a study of T-cell reconstitution after alpha-beta-depleted transplantation in children. TCRdb processed the PCR reads anew with MiXCR; each CDR3 protein has one entry. The sample records 200,000 to 250,000 distinct CDR3 sequences, approximately 9.9% being singletons. Sequencing was performed on PBMCs from the stem cell graft donor, taken from the stem cell graft. These receptors were collected from a human donor who donated a stem cell graft to a child with SCID. CDR3s include the opening cysteine and the closing phenylalanine or tryptophan. D genes are given only for firm matches. Expanded clones get a size class; other rows say once, few or many, or leave the size out.

v_call	j_call	clone_size	d_call	cdr3_nt	cdr3_aa
TRBV10-3	TRBJ2-7	many	.	TGTGCCATCAGCCAGGGGCTGGCGATCTACGAGCAGTACTTC	CAISQGLAIYEQYF
TRBV12-3/TRBV12-4	TRBJ2-3	many	.	TGTGCCAGCAGTCACAGCCCTAGCACAGATACGCAGTATTTT	CASSHSPSTDTQYF
TRBV12-3/TRBV12-4	TRBJ1-6	many	.	TGTGCCAGCAGCCCTACAGGGTCACCTTCCTCACCCCTCCACTTT	CASSPTGSPSSPLHF
TRBV18	TRBJ2-3	.	.	TGTGCCAGCTCCCGTAGAGAGTCCCGTCTAGTTGCGAATACGCAGTATTTT	CASSRRESRLVANTQYF
TRBV2	TRBJ2-6	.	.	TGTGCCAGCACAGGGACTGGGGCCAACGTCCTGACTTTC	CASTGTGANVLTF
TRBV20-1	TRBJ1-1	many	.	TGCAGTGCTAGTCCTACGGCGCAAGCTTTCTTT	CSASPTAQAFF
TRBV5-6	TRBJ1-1	many	.	TGTGCCAGCAGCCAACCAGGGAGAACTGAAGCTTTCTTT	CASSQPGRTEAFF
TRBV2	TRBJ1-2	.	.	TGTGCCAGCAGACGGGACGCCAACTATGGCTACACCTTC	CASRRDANYGYTF
TRBV7-9	TRBJ1-1	many	TRBD1	TGTGCCAGCAGCTTAGCGACAGGGGGAAGCACTGAAGCTTTCTTT	CASSLATGGSTEAFF
TRBV5-1	TRBJ2-1	many	.	TGCGCCAGCAGCTTGGCCGGGGAGTACAATGAGCAGTTCTTC	CASSLAGEYNEQFF
TRBV20-1	TRBJ1-2	many	.	TGCAGTGTCCTCGGCAGGGGAGGCTATGGCTACACCTTC	CSVLGRGGYGYTF
TRBV5-1	TRBJ1-2	many	TRBD1	TGCGCCAGCAGACCAGACAGGGGGCGCCGGCAGAACTATGGCTACACCTTC	CASRPDRGRRQNYGYTF
TRBV3-1	TRBJ1-1	.	.	TGTGCCAGCAGCCAATGGGAGGGGCCGATGAACACTGAAGCTTTCTTT	CASSQWEGPMNTEAFF
TRBV30	TRBJ1-2	.	TRBD1	TGTGCCTTATCCGGGACAGGGGTCGGCGACACCTTC	CALSGTGVGDTF
TRBV30	TRBJ1-2	many	.	TGTGCCTGGACCCCGACTAACTATGGCTACACCTTC	CAWTPTNYGYTF
TRBV9	TRBJ2-7	many	.	TGTGCCAGCAGCGATCCATCCAGGGCCTCCCACGAGCAGTACTTC	CASSDPSRASHEQYF
TRBV6-1	TRBJ1-2	.	TRBD1	TGTGCCAGCAGCGGGACAGGGAGTCCCCCGGGGATCGGCTACACCTTC	CASSGTGSPPGIGYTF
TRBV12-3/TRBV12-4	TRBJ1-2	many	.	TGTGCCAGCAAGGGTAAAGCTAACTATGGCTACACCTTC	CASKGKANYGYTF
TRBV12-3/TRBV12-4	TRBJ2-1	.	TRBD1	TGTGCCAGCGATCCGGGACAGGGAGGAGATGAGCAGTTCTTC	CASDPGQGGDEQFF
TRBV19	TRBJ1-5	many	TRBD1	TGTGCCAGTACCCCGGGACAGGGGGTCGTAGATCAGCCCCAGCATTTT	CASTPGQGVVDQPQHF
TRBV5-1	TRBJ2-4	many	TRBD2	TGCGCCAGCAGCTTGCATCTGCTAGCGGGGGGCCAAAACATTCAGTACTTC	CASSLHLLAGGQNIQYF
TRBV29-1	TRBJ1-2	.	TRBD1	TGCAGCGTCAATTCCGGGACAGAAAATGGCTACACCTTC	CSVNSGTENGYTF